This T cell receptor beta chain was identified in a study of T cell responses to AZD1222 COVID-19 vaccine. Study results and caveats: Repertoire sampling occurred only after the peak T cell response. Spike-specific TCR depth and breadth grew after two AZD1222 doses. At 160-218 and 743-854, vaccine-associated CD4 TCRs were dominant, and they spanned spike.

As to this clone: What it binds is not known.

The CDR3 is 14 amino acids. Trimming took 5 bases from V and 0 from J, leaving 11 bases between them. Germline V gives CDR1 SQVTM, CDR2 ANQGSEA. Generated by immunoSEQ multiplex PCR, the TCRdb table keeps only in-frame clones and is missing some. The sample lists 200,000 to 250,000 clones, roughly 94% occurring once. The sequencing here drew on peripheral blood, taken 28 days after the second dose of the MenACWY control vaccine. V usage is TRBV29-1 and J usage is TRBJ1-3; possible D gene TRBD1, 5 bases. The receptor was derived from an adult who received the MenACWY meningococcal vaccine as a control. The CDR3 DNA follows: TGCAGCGTTCAGGGTCCCGCCTCTGGAAACACCATATATTTT. Translating it yields CSVQGPASGNTIYF.